These 10 T cell receptor beta chains were sequenced from one sample in a study of regulatory T cells in long-lasting Graves disease. Regarding time point: persistent/refractory GD, antithyroid drugs over 5 years with positive TRAb. PBMC RNA was the source of the TCR library. Relying on iRepertoire HTBI primers and Arm-PCR of CDR3 regions, the team built TCR beta libraries. MiXCR was run by TCRdb on the multiplex PCR reads, yielding one entry per CDR3 protein. The table has about 400,000 distinct CDR3 sequences, around 21% seen once; the top ten hold around 21%. The sample here was peripheral blood mononuclear cells (PBMCs), taken when the disease was refractory, from a patient treated with antithyroid drugs. The receptors derive from a female donor with Graves disease.

The chain has TRBV27 and TRBJ2-2; D call uncertain. The CDR3 loop spans 15 amino acids. The germline gives CDR1 MNHEY, CDR2 SMNVEV (reference sequence). Between the trimmed V and J ends, which lost 3 bases and 5 bases, there was a span of 13 bases. The CDR3 spells CASSFGRTLTGELFF. CDR3 sequence (DNA): TGTGCCAGCAGTTTTGGGCGGACCCTAACCGGGGAGCTGTTTTTT.

The V and J genes are TRBV10-3 and TRBJ2-7, with D perhaps matching TRBD2 (5 bases). Between the trimmed V and J ends, which lost 5 bases and 2 bases, there was a span of 10 bases. Germline V gene sequence: CDR1 ENHRY, CDR2 SYGVKD. The CDR3 totals 13 residues. CDR3 region: CAISPGSAYEQYF. For the CDR3, the DNA is TGTGCCATCAGTCCGGGGAGTGCCTACGAGCAGTACTTC.

About this clonotype itself: Likely a read error: the CDR3 ends without its conserved phenylalanine or tryptophan. The chain carries TRBV6-4 and TRBJ1-2, with no clear D. This CDR3 is built from 11 residues. Trimming pared 5 bases from V and 4 bases from J, leaving 5 bases between. Germline V gives CDR1 MRHNA, CDR2 SNTAGT. CDR3 in amino acids: CASSMGYGYTL. As DNA, the CDR3 is TGTGCCAGCAGTATGGGCTATGGCTACACCCTC.

The chain couples TRBV20-1 to TRBJ2-7; the D gene is possibly TRBD1 (5 bases). The CDR3 has 15 residues. In germline, CDR1 is DFQATT, CDR2 SNEGSKA (reference sequence). Trimming removed 0 bases from V and 1 base from J, with 13 bases in between. The chain's CDR3 is CSARDSTATSYEQYF. CDR3 in DNA: TGCAGTGCTAGAGATTCGACAGCAACATCCTACGAGCAGTACTTC.

This clonotype occurred a few times. The chain links TRBV4-1 to TRBJ1-1, with TRBD1 as a possible D gene (6 bases). The length of the CDR3 is 14 residues. V lost 1 base to trimming and J lost 4 bases, with 10 bases between them. The germline gives CDR1 MGHRA, CDR2 YSYEKL. This chain's CDR3 is CASSQVTGSTEAFF. The CDR3 coding sequence is TGCGCCAGCAGCCAAGTAACAGGGAGCACTGAAGCTTTCTTT.

This clonotype was found many times. The gene calls are TRBV12-3 or TRBV12-4 and TRBJ2-7; D unclear. The CDR3 totals 14 residues. V lost 3 bases, J lost 0 bases, and 9 bases lay in between. The CDR3 spells CASSFEPSSYEQYF. The CDR3 nucleotides read TGTGCCAGCAGTTTTGAACCTAGCTCCTACGAGCAGTACTTC.

V and J are TRBV6-1 and TRBJ2-6; 7 bases align to TRBD1. There are 17 residues in the CDR3. CDR1 is MNHNS, CDR2 SASEGT, per germline. After removal of 2 bases from V and 0 bases from J, the junction contained 4 bases not matched to a gene. The CDR3 here is CASSEFSGGSGANVLTF. CDR3 in DNA: TGTGCCAGCAGTGAATTCTCAGGGGGCTCTGGGGCCAACGTCCTGACTTTC.

The table lists this clonotype with a few counts. The genes are TRBV19 and TRBJ1-1, with no clear D. CDR3 length: 14 amino acids. Germline V gene data show CDR1 as LNHDA and CDR2 as SQIVND (reference sequence). With 4 bases removed from V and 5 bases from J, the gap between germline ends came to 14 bases. The chain's CDR3 is CASSTRHGWTEAFF. The CDR3 DNA reads TGTGCCAGTAGTACTCGACATGGTTGGACTGAAGCTTTCTTT.

Points on this clonotype: A much larger clone lies one base from this, so it may be a read error. The chain carries TRBV7-2 and TRBJ2-5; the match to TRBD2 covers 12 bases. There are 14 residues in the CDR3. CDR1 is SGHTA and CDR2 is FQGNSA in the germline V gene. Germline trimming cut 4 bases from V and 7 bases from J; bases unmatched to any gene: 4. CDR3 coding DNA: TGTGCCAGCAGCTCGACTAGCGGGAGAGCGACCCAGTACTTC. It translates to CASSSTSGRATQYF.

This clonotype appeared once. V gene TRBV7-8 combines with J gene TRBJ1-6; TRBD1 might be the D (5 bases). Germline CDR1 and CDR2: SGHVS and FQNEAQ. V lost 5 bases and J 4 bases, leaving 18 bases between the germline ends. The CDR3 loop spans 17 amino acids. CDR3 sequence: CASSLGVGAGYNSPLHF. The CDR3, as DNA: TGTGCCAGCAGCCTAGGGGTTGGGGCGGGATATAATTCACCCCTCCACTTT.